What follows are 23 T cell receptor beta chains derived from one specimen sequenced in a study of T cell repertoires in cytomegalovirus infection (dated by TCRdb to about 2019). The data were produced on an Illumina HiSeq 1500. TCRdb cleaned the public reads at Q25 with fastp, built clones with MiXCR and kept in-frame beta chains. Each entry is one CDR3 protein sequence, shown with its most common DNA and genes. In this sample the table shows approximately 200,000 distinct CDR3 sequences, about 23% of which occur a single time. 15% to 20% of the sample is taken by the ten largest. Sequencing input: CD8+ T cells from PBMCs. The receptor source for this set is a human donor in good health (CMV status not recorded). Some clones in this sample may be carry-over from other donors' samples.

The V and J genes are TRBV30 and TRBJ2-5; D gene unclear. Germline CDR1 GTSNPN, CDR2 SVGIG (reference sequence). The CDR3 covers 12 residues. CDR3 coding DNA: TGTGCACACGAAAAAGACGGAGAGACCCAGTACTTC. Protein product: CAHEKDGETQYF.

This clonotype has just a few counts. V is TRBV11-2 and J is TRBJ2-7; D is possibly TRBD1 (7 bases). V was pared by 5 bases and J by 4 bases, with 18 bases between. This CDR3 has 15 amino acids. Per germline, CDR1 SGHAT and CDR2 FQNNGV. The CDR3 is CASSPPGGGWYEQYF. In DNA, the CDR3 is TGTGCCAGCAGCCCCCCCGGAGGGGGCTGGTACGAGCAGTACTTC.

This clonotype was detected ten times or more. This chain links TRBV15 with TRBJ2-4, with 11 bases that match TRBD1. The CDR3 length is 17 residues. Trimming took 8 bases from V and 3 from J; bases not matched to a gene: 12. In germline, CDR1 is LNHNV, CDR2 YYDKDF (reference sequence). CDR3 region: CATEGQGAQLGKNIQYF. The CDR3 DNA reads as TGTGCCACCGAAGGACAGGGGGCCCAATTGGGCAAAAACATTCAGTACTTC.

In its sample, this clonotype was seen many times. CDR3 loop: CASSLAGFRNQPQHF. CDR3 DNA: TGTGCCAGCAGCTTAGCAGGGTTCCGCAATCAGCCCCAGCATTTT. The genes are TRBV7-2 and TRBJ1-5; no clear D. The CDR3 extends over 15 amino acids. Trimming took off 0 bases at V and 2 bases at J, with 8 bases between the two ends. CDR1 SGHTA and CDR2 FQGNSA come from the germline V gene. Supplemented by reference TRBV7-2 and TRBJ1-5, the full variable domain reads GAGVSQSPSNKVTEKGKDVELRCDPISGHTALYWYRQSLGQGLEFLIYFQGNSAPDKSGLPSDRFSAERTGGSVSTLTIQRTQQEDSAVYLCASSLAGFRNQPQHFGDGTRLSIL.

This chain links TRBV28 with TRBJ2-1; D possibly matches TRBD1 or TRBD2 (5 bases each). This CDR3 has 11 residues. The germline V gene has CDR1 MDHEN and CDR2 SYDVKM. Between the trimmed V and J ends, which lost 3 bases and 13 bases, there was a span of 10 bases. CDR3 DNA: TGTGCCAGCAGTTTGATGGGGGAACAGTTCTTC. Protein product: CASSLMGEQFF.

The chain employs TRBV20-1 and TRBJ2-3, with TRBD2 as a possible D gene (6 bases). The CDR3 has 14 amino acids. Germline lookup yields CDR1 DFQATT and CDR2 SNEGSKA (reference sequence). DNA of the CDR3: TGCAGCCTGGACTACATGCAAGGGGAAGATACGCAGTATTTT. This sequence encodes CSLDYMQGEDTQYF.

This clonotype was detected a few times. As DNA, the CDR3 is TGTGCCAGCAGTGAAGGGGACAATAACTATGGCTACACCTTC. Translation gives CASSEGDNNYGYTF. V usage is TRBV2 and J usage is TRBJ1-2; maybe TRBD1 (6 bases). In germline, CDR1 is SNHLY, CDR2 FYNNEI. Trimming took off 1 base at V and 1 base at J, with 7 bases between the two ends. The CDR3 sequence is 14 residues long.

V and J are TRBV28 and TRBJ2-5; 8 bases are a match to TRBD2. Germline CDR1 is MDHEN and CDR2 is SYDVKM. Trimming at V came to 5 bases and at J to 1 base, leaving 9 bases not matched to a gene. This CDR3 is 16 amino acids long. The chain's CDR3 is CASSPQAGVPQETQYF. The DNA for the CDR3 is TGTGCCAGCAGTCCCCAAGCGGGGGTACCCCAAGAGACCCAGTACTTC.

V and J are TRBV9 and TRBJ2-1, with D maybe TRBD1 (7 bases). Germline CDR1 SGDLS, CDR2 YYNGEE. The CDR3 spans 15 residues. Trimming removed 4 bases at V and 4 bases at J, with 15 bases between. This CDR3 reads CASSPGGTMYNEQFF. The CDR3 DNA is TGTGCCAGCAGCCCAGGGGGGACGATGTACAATGAGCAGTTCTTC. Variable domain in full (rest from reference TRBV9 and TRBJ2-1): DSGVTQTPKHLITATGQRVTLRCSPRSGDLSVYWYQQSLDQGLQFLIQYYNGEERAKGNILERFSAQQFPDLHSELNLSSLELGDSALYFCASSPGGTMYNEQFFGPGTRLTVL.

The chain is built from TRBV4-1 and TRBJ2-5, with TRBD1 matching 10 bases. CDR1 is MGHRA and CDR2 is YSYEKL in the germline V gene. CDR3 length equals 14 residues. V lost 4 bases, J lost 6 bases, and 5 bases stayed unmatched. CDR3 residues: CASSPDRGRKTQYF. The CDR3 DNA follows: TGCGCCAGCAGCCCCGACAGGGGGCGAAAGACCCAGTACTTC.

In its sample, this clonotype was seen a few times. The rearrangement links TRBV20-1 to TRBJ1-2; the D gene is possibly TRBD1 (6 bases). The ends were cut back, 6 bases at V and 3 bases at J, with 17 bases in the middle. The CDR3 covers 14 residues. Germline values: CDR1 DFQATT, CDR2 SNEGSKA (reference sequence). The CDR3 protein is CSAQKLGGDYGYTF. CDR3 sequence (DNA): TGCAGTGCCCAAAAATTAGGGGGGGACTATGGCTACACCTTC.

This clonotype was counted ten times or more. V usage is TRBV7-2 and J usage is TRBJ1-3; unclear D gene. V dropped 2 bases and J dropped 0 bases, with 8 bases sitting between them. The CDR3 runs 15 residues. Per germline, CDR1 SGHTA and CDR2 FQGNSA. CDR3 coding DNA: TGTGCCAGCAGCTTAATCCCAGTCTCTGGAAACACCATATATTTT. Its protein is CASSLIPVSGNTIYF.

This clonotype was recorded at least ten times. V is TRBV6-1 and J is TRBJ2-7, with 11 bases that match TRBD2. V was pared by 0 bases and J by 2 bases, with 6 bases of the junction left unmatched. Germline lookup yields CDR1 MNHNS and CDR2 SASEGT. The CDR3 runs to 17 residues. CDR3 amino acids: CASSEARLTSGAYEQYF. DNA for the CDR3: TGTGCCAGCAGTGAAGCGCGTTTGACTAGCGGGGCCTACGAGCAGTACTTC.

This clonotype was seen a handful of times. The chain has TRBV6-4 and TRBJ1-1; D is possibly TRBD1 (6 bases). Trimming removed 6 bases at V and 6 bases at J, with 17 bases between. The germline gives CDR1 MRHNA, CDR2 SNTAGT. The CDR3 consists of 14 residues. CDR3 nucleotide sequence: TGTGCCAGCAGCCCCTTTGGGGGCGCCGCTGAAGCTTTCTTT. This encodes CASSPFGGAAEAFF.

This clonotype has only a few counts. As DNA, the CDR3 is TGCGCCAGCAGCCAAGTAGCCCCAGCAGGGGAGATGGCTGGCTACACCTTC. As protein: CASSQVAPAGEMAGYTF. The chain links TRBV4-1 to TRBJ1-2; D might be TRBD1 (6 bases). CDR3 size: 17 residues. Deletions cut 1 base from V and 7 bases from J, with 22 bases between. In germline, CDR1 is MGHRA, CDR2 YSYEKL.

CDR3 region: CASREEAYGDTQYF. In DNA form, the CDR3 reads TGCGCCAGCAGGGAAGAAGCTTACGGAGATACGCAGTATTTT. The J gene is TRBJ2-3, the V gene TRBV10-2, with D unresolved. The CDR3 runs 14 residues. V lost 6 bases to trimming and J lost 5 bases, with 15 bases between them. Germline assignment: CDR1 WSHSY and CDR2 SAAADI.

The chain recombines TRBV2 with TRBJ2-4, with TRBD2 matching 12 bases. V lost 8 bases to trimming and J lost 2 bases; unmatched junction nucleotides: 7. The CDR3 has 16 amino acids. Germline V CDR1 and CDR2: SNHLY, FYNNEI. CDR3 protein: CASLGLAGKSKNIQYF. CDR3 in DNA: TGTGCCAGCCTCGGACTAGCGGGGAAGTCCAAAAACATTCAGTACTTC.

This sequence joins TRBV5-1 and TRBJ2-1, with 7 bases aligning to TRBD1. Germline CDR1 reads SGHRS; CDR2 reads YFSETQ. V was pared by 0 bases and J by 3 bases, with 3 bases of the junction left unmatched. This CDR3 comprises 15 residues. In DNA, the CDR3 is TGCGCCAGCAGCTTGGTAGGGGGCCTCTACAATGAGCAGTTCTTC. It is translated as CASSLVGGLYNEQFF.

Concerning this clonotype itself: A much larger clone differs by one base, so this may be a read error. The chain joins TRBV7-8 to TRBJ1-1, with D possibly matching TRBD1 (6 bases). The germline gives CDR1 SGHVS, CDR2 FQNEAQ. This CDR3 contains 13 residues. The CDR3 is CASSLGGDPESFF. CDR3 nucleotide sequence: TGTGCCAGCAGCCTAGGGGGGGACCCTGAATCTTTCTTT.

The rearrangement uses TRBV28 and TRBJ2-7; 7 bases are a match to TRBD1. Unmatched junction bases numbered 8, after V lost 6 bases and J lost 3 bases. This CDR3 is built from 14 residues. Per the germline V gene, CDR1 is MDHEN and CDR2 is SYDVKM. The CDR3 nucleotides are TGTGCCAGCAGCAACCCCTGGGACAGCTACGAGCAGTACTTC. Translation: CASSNPWDSYEQYF.

In nucleotides, the CDR3 is TGTGCCAGCAGCGCCAGGGTCGGGGGCTACACCTTC. It encodes CASSARVGGYTF. The chain uses TRBV9 and TRBJ1-2, with D possibly being TRBD1 (5 bases). Deletions cut 3 bases from V and 8 bases from J, with 11 bases between. This CDR3 contains 12 residues. From germline, CDR1 is SGDLS and CDR2 YYNGEE.

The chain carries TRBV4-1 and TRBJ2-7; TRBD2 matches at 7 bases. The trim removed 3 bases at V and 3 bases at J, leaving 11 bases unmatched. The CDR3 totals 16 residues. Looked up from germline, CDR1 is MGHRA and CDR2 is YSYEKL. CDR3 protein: CASSQGPPSGHYEQYF. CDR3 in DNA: TGCGCCAGCAGCCAGGGTCCTCCTAGCGGCCACTACGAGCAGTACTTC.

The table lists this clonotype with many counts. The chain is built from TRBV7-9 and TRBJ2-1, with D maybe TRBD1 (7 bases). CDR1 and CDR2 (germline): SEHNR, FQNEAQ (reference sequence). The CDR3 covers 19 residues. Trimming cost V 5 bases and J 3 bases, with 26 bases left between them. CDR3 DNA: TGTGCCAGCAGCATTCTAGACAGGGACTCAGACGATATCTACAATGAGCAGTTCTTC. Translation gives CASSILDRDSDDIYNEQFF.